These 25 T cell receptor beta chains came from one sample sequenced in a study of CD8 T cells in ankylosing spondylitis. For these TCRs, the target antigens are not known. Study-wide results and limits: It appeared that ankylosing spondylitis blood was characterized by a TCR beta motif of under ten highly homologous variants.

TCRdb passed the 5' RACE reads through MiXCR, listing each CDR3 protein once. The table lists hundreds of thousands of distinct CDR3 sequences, 12% of them singletons. Sequencing was carried out using blood, either unsorted or a sorted T cell fraction (not recorded which). All receptors derive from a male donor with ankylosing spondylitis.

This chain joins TRBV7-8 and TRBJ1-1; D is ambiguous. Germline V CDR1 and CDR2: SGHVS, FQNEAQ. The CDR3 spans 16 residues. Trimming removed 5 bases at V and 3 bases at J, with 19 bases between. The CDR3 DNA is TGTGCCAGCAGCCCACGGATCGGGGAAGGAGACACTGAAGCTTTCTTT. Translated, it gives CASSPRIGEGDTEAFF.

This clonotype was detected ten times or more. This chain links TRBV7-2 with TRBJ2-1; TRBD2 matches at 7 bases. This CDR3 spans 17 amino acids. Unmatched junction bases numbered 10, after V lost 4 bases and J lost 1 base. The germline V gene has CDR1 SGHTA and CDR2 FQGNSA. CDR3 nucleotide sequence: TGTGCCAGCAGCTCCCCTAAGCTAGCGGATTCCTACAATGAGCAGTTCTTC. Amino acids: CASSSPKLADSYNEQFF. The full variable domain, its missing parts supplied by reference TRBV7-2 and TRBJ2-1, is GAGVSQSPSNKVTEKGKDVELRCDPISGHTALYWYRQSLGQGLEFLIYFQGNSAPDKSGLPSDRFSAERTGGSVSTLTIQRTQQEDSAVYLCASSSPKLADSYNEQFFGPGTRLTVL.

This clonotype was counted ten times or more. The rearrangement joins TRBV7-3 to TRBJ1-6; 11 nucleotides match TRBD1. Trimming cost V 3 bases and J 8 bases; bases outside gene matches: 3. This CDR3 spans 15 amino acids. The germline gives CDR1 SGHTA, CDR2 FQGTGA. Written as DNA, the CDR3 is TGTGCCAGCAGCTTTGGGACAGGGGGATATTCACCCCTCCACTTT. As protein: CASSFGTGGYSPLHF.

Many counts were recorded for this clonotype. The chain recombines TRBV4-2 with TRBJ2-3; D is unclear. In germline, CDR1 is LGHNA, CDR2 YNFKEQ. This CDR3 contains 13 residues. V was clipped by 1 base and J by 4 bases, with 6 bases between them. The CDR3 DNA follows: TGTGCCAGCAGCCAAGGCCCTGCAGATACGCAGTATTTT. Its protein product is CASSQGPADTQYF.

This clonotype was counted only a few times. The chain combines TRBV5-1 with TRBJ2-7, with D perhaps TRBD2 (5 bases). CDR1 SGHRS and CDR2 YFSETQ come from the germline V gene. The CDR3 covers 13 residues. Trimming cost V 7 bases and J 0 bases, with 11 bases left between them. The CDR3 DNA reads as TGCGCCAGCGGTGAGGGTAGCTCCTACGAGCAGTACTTC. It yields the protein CASGEGSSYEQYF.

This clonotype was detected a few times. This sequence joins TRBV20-1 and TRBJ2-2; 7 positions match TRBD1. J was trimmed by 1 base and V by 2 bases; bases with no gene match: 4. Germline V lookup: CDR1 DFQATT, CDR2 SNEGSKA (reference sequence). The CDR3 consists of 15 residues. Written as DNA, the CDR3 is TGCAGTGCTAGACTGACAGGGAGGAACACCGGGGAGCTGTTTTTT. Translation gives CSARLTGRNTGELFF.

This clonotype was detected a few times. The J gene is TRBJ1-1, the V gene TRBV5-1, with TRBD1 matching over 7 bases. The CDR3 is 15 amino acids. The V gene end was trimmed by 4 bases and the J gene end by 6 bases; junction bases not matched to a gene: 12. Germline V gives CDR1 SGHRS, CDR2 YFSETQ. CDR3 protein: CASSPGVPGGSEAFF. The DNA of the CDR3 is TGCGCCAGCAGCCCGGGGGTCCCAGGGGGGTCTGAAGCTTTCTTT.

This clonotype occurred a few times. The V and J genes are TRBV5-1 and TRBJ1-4, with D possibly matching TRBD1 (6 bases). Looked up from germline, CDR1 is SGHRS and CDR2 is YFSETQ. The CDR3 is 13 residues long. V was clipped by 5 bases and J by 7 bases, with 12 bases between them. The CDR3 DNA follows: TGCGCCAGCAGGCAGGGGAGGGCTGAAAAACTGTTTTTT. It is translated as CASRQGRAEKLFF. Full variable domain (missing parts from reference TRBV5-1 and TRBJ1-4): KAGVTQTPRYLIKTRGQQVTLSCSPISGHRSVSWYQQTPGQGLQFLFEYFSETQRNKGNFPGRFSGRQFSNSRSEMNVSTLELGDSALYLCASRQGRAEKLFFGSGTQLSVL.

This clonotype showed up just a few times. The chain combines TRBV5-1 with TRBJ2-1; D is possibly TRBD2 (5 bases). The V end was cut by 0 bases, the J end by 1 base, with 11 bases between. The CDR3 sequence is 16 residues long. CDR1 SGHRS and CDR2 YFSETQ come from the germline V gene. CDR3 coding DNA: TGCGCCAGCAGCTTGGCCGGAGCGGTATCCTACAATGAGCAGTTCTTC. It specifies CASSLAGAVSYNEQFF.

DNA of the CDR3: TGTGCCAGCAGCTTGGGTCGTACGGACAGGGGTCCCCCCTATGGCTACACCTTC. Amino acids: CASSLGRTDRGPPYGYTF. The chain uses TRBV5-5 and TRBJ1-2; 9 bases match TRBD1. V was pared by 0 bases and J by 4 bases, with 13 bases of the junction left unmatched. This CDR3 has 18 amino acids. Germline loops: CDR1 SGHKS, CDR2 YYEKEE (reference sequence).

The V gene is TRBV18, the J gene TRBJ1-1; perhaps TRBD1 as D (5 bases). The CDR3 runs to 18 residues. Per germline, CDR1 KGHSH and CDR2 LQKENI. Trimming shortened V by 4 bases and J by 0 bases, and 21 bases separated the two germline ends. The CDR3 protein is CASSLLGGQGGMNTEAFF. CDR3 in DNA: TGTGCCAGCTCACTCCTGGGAGGGCAGGGCGGGATGAACACTGAAGCTTTCTTT.

This clonotype was counted a few times. The rearrangement uses TRBV4-2 and TRBJ2-7, with D possibly called TRBD1 or TRBD2 (5 bases each). The V and J ends lost 0 bases and 1 base respectively, with 16 bases between them. The CDR3 runs 17 residues. Germline lookup yields CDR1 LGHNA and CDR2 YNFKEQ. CDR3 protein: CASSQDASGRRSYEQYF. The DNA for the CDR3 is TGTGCCAGCAGCCAAGATGCATCGGGACGCAGGTCCTACGAGCAGTACTTC.

This clonotype was counted at least ten times. The rearrangement uses TRBV29-1 and TRBJ2-7, with D possibly TRBD2 on 6 matching bases. CDR3 length equals 12 residues. Between the trimmed V and J ends, which lost 4 bases and 5 bases, there was a span of 12 bases. Germline lookup yields CDR1 SQVTM and CDR2 ANQGSEA. CDR3 sequence: CSVGAGIDEQYF. CDR3 coding DNA: TGCAGCGTTGGGGCGGGAATAGACGAGCAGTACTTC.

A word on this clonotype: A much larger clone lies one base from this, so it may be a read error. The chain employs TRBV7-2 and TRBJ2-7, with 7 bases lining up with TRBD1. The V segment lost 1 base and the J segment 8 bases; nucleotides outside the gene matches: 11. CDR1 SGHTA and CDR2 FQGNSA come from the germline V gene. The CDR3 is 15 amino acids. As DNA, the CDR3 is TGTGCCAGCAGCTTAGTTAAGGGGGCTATGTACAAGCAGTACTTC. Residues: CASSLVKGAMYKQYF.

This clonotype was detected a few times. The chain couples TRBV12-3 or TRBV12-4 to TRBJ2-5; 7 bases line up with TRBD2. This CDR3 contains 14 residues. V shed 2 bases and J 3 bases; nucleotides not matched to a gene: 3. The CDR3 region has the DNA TGTGCCAGCAGTTTATGGGGGGGAAAAGAGACCCAGTACTTC. This codes for CASSLWGGKETQYF.

The chain links TRBV6-2 or TRBV6-3 to TRBJ1-1; TRBD1 might be the D (5 bases). The germline CDR1 and CDR2 sequences are MNHEY and SVGEGT. The CDR3 totals 15 residues. V gave up 6 bases and J gave up 4 bases, with 18 bases separating them. Here the CDR3 reads CASSRRGVGGTEAFF. CDR3 sequence (DNA): TGTGCCAGCAGCCGACGAGGGGTCGGGGGCACTGAAGCTTTCTTT.

This chain uses TRBV27 with TRBJ2-3; D not resolved. Germline CDR1 MNHEY, CDR2 SMNVEV (reference sequence). V lost 5 bases and J lost 2, with 20 bases in between. This CDR3 spans 17 amino acids. The CDR3 loop is CASSPRIWAEITDTQYF. The CDR3 nucleotides are TGTGCCAGCAGTCCCCGTATATGGGCGGAGATCACAGATACGCAGTATTTT.

This clonotype was seen repeatedly, ten times or more. The V call is TRBV29-1, the J call TRBJ1-2; D ambiguous. The length of the CDR3 is 10 residues. The V gene lost 5 bases and the J gene lost 6 bases, with 7 bases spanning the gap. The germline CDR1 and CDR2 sequences are SQVTM and ANQGSEA. The CDR3 loop reads CSVRENGYTF. The CDR3 region has the DNA TGCAGCGTTCGCGAAAATGGCTACACCTTC.

This clonotype was detected only a few times. This rearrangement joins TRBV4-1 to TRBJ2-7; D not certain. Germline V gene data show CDR1 as MGHRA and CDR2 as YSYEKL. Trimming cost V 2 bases and J 6 bases, with 14 bases left between them. The CDR3 has 14 amino acids. The CDR3 DNA reads as TGCGCCAGCAGCCAAAGGCCCGGATTGCGCGAGCAGTACTTC. Translation: CASSQRPGLREQYF.

This clonotype was found many times. The chain joins TRBV29-1 to TRBJ1-1, with 10 positions matching TRBD1. Germline V gene lookup returns CDR1 SQVTM and CDR2 ANQGSEA. J gave up 3 bases and V 1 base, and 8 bases lay outside the gene matches. CDR3 size: 16 residues. The CDR3 DNA reads TGCAGCGTTGAAGTTTGGGACAGGGGTTCAGACACTGAAGCTTTCTTT. This translates into CSVEVWDRGSDTEAFF.

The sample holds a few counts of this clonotype. The chain carries TRBV7-9 and TRBJ1-5, with unresolved D. From germline, CDR1 is SEHNR and CDR2 FQNEAQ (reference sequence). This CDR3 comprises 14 residues. Deletions cut 8 bases from V and 3 bases from J, with 14 bases between. The CDR3 bases are TGTGCCAGCGCCCATGTCGGTCCCAATCAGCCCCAGCATTTT. Its translation is CASAHVGPNQPQHF.

This clonotype turned up a few times. The J gene is TRBJ2-7, the V gene TRBV15; D possibly uses TRBD1 or TRBD2 (6 bases each). V was shortened by 1 base and J by 0 bases, with 13 bases between the two germline ends. CDR1 and CDR2 (germline): LNHNV, YYDKDF (reference sequence). There are 16 residues in the CDR3. The CDR3 nucleotides read TGTGCCACCAGCAGAGCCGGGGGCCCCCTCTCCTACGAGCAGTACTTC. It specifies CATSRAGGPLSYEQYF.

In this sample, this clonotype turned up many times. The chain couples TRBV12-3 or TRBV12-4 to TRBJ1-3; the D is unclear. V was cut by 8 bases and J by 0 bases, with 11 bases left in between. This CDR3 has 14 residues. The CDR3 spells CASGLSSSGNTIYF. The CDR3 region has the DNA TGTGCCAGCGGATTATCGAGCTCTGGAAACACCATATATTTT.

This clonotype has at least ten counts. The chain has TRBV29-1 and TRBJ1-1; D not resolved. Trimming pared 0 bases from V and 3 bases from J, leaving 8 bases between. The CDR3 sequence is 13 residues long. Germline values: CDR1 SQVTM, CDR2 ANQGSEA. For the CDR3, the DNA is TGCAGCGTTGAAGACCTCAGCTACACTGAAGCTTTCTTT. This translates into CSVEDLSYTEAFF.

V gene TRBV4-2 combines with J gene TRBJ1-2, with TRBD1 identical over 7 bases. From germline, CDR1 is LGHNA and CDR2 YNFKEQ. V was clipped by 5 bases and J by 0 bases; unmatched bases: 12. The CDR3 is 17 residues long. The CDR3 sequence is CASSFDPRDSTNYGYTF. DNA for the CDR3: TGTGCCAGCAGCTTCGACCCCCGGGACAGTACTAACTATGGCTACACCTTC.